Reported below is one T cell receptor (beta chain). A read error is possible here, since a much larger clone lies one base away. This CDR3 contains 15 residues. With V trimmed by 7 bases and J by 8 bases, 17 bases remained unmatched. Germline CDR1 is SQVTM and CDR2 is ANQGSEA. Three rounds of nested PCR, following a modified ARM-PCR protocol, produced the TCRbeta library. MiXCR, run by TCRdb on the multiplex PCR reads, gives a single entry per CDR3 protein. This table holds 90,000 to 110,000 distinct CDR3 sequences, under 65% found once. The data stem from a study of tumor and adjacent non-tumor tissue in lung cancer. RNA was extracted from bulk tissue without any cell sorting. Distant lung tissue was collected more than 3 cm away from the tumor edge.

Sequenced: distant non-tumor lung tissue. This chain joins TRBV29-1 and TRBJ2-1; 7 bases agree with TRBD2. This clonotype was obtained from a man between 60 and 70 years old with non-small cell lung cancer. The CDR3 here is CSAPSGLPMGDEQFF. The CDR3 region has the DNA TGCAGCGCCCCTTCGGGACTACCCATGGGGGATGAGCAGTTCTTC.